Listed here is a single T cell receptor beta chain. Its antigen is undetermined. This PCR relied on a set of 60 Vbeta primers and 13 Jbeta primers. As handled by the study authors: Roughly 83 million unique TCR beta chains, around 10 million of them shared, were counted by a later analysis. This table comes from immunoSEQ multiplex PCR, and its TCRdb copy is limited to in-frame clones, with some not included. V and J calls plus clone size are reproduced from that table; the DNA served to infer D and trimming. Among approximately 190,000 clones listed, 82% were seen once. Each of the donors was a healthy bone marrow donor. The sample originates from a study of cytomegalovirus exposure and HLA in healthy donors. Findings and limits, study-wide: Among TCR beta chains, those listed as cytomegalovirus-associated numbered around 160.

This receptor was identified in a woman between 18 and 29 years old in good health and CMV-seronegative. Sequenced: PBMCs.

The CDR3 nucleotides are TGTGCCAGCATCACGACAGGGGGAGAACAGTACTTC. It encodes CASITTGGEQYF. The V call is TRBV27, the J call TRBJ2-7, with 9 nucleotides matching TRBD1. The trim removed 7 bases at V and 10 bases at J, leaving 8 bases unmatched. CDR3 length: 12 amino acids. Germline V CDR1 and CDR2: MNHEY, SMNVEV (reference sequence).